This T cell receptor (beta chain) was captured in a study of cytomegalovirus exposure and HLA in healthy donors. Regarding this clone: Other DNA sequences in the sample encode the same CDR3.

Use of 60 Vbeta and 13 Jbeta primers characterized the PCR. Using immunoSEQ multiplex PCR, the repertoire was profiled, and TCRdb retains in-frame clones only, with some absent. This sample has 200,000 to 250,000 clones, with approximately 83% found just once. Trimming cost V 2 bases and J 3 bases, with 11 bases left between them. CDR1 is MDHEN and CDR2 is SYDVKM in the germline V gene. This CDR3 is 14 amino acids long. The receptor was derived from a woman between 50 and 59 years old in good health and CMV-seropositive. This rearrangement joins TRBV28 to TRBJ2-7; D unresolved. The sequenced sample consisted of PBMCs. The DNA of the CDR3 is TGTGCCAGCAGTTTAGCGAGCCGAGTCTACGAGCAGTACTTC. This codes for CASSLASRVYEQYF.